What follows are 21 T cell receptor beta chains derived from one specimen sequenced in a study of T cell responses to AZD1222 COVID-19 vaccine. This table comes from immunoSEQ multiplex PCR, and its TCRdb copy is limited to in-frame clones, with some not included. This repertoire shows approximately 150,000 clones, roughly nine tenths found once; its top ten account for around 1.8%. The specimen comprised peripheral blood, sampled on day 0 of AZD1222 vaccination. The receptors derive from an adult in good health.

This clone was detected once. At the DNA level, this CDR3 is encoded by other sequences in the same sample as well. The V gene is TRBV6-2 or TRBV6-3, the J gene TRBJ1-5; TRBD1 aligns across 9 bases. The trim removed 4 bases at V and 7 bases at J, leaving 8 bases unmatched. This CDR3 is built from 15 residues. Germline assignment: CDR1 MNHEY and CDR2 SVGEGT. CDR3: CASSLQQGAGQPQHF. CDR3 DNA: TGTGCCAGCAGTTTACAACAGGGGGCTGGACAGCCCCAGCATTTT.

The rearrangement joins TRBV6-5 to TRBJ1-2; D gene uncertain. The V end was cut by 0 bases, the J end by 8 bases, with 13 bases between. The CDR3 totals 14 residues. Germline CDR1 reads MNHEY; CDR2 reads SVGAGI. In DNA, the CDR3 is TGTGCCAGCAGTTACTCGTCGGTCATACGGGGCTACACCTTC. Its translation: CASSYSSVIRGYTF.

DNA for the CDR3: TGTGCCAGTAGTGAACAGCGGTCCTACGAGCAGTACTTC. Protein sequence: CASSEQRSYEQYF. This chain joins TRBV19 and TRBJ2-7; the D gene is possibly TRBD2 (5 bases). Germline lookup yields CDR1 LNHDA and CDR2 SQIVND (reference sequence). The V end was cut by 5 bases, the J end by 1 base, with 9 bases between. CDR3 length: 13 amino acids.

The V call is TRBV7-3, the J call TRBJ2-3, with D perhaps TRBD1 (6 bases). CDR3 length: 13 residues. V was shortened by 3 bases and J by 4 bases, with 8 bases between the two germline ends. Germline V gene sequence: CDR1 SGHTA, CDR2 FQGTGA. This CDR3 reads CASSFRGADTQYF. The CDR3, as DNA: TGTGCCAGCAGCTTCAGGGGCGCAGATACGCAGTATTTT.

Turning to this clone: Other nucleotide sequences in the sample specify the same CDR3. The CDR3 nucleotides read TGTGCCAGCAGCTTAGTAGGGCCAGGACAGCCCCAGCATTTT. This translates into CASSLVGPGQPQHF. The J gene is TRBJ1-5, the V gene TRBV7-9, with D unresolved. V was trimmed by 1 base and J by 7 bases, leaving 11 bases between them. Germline V gene data show CDR1 as SEHNR and CDR2 as FQNEAQ (reference sequence). CDR3 length equals 14 residues.

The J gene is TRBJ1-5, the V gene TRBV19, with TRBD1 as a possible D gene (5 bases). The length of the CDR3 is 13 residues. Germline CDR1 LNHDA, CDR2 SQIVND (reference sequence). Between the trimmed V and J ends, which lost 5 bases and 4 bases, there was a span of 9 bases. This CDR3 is CASSFPGNQPQHF. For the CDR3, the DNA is TGTGCCAGTAGTTTTCCAGGGAATCAGCCCCAGCATTTT. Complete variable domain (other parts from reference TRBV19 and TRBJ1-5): DGGITQSPKYLFRKEGQNVTLSCEQNLNHDAMYWYRQDPGQGLRLIYYSQIVNDFQKGDIAEGYSVSREKKESFPLTVTSAQKNPTAFYLCASSFPGNQPQHFGDGTRLSIL.

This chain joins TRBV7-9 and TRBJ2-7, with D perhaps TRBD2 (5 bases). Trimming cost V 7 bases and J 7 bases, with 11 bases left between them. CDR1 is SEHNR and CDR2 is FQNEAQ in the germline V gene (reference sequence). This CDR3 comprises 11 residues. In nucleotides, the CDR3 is TGTGCCAGCACCCGTTCGGGGGAGCAGTACTTC. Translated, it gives CASTRSGEQYF. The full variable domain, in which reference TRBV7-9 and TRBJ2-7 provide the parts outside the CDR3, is DTGVSQNPRHKITKRGQNVTFRCDPISEHNRLYWYRQTLGQGPEFLTYFQNEAQLEKSRLLSDRFSAERPKGSFSTLEIQRTEQGDSAMYLCASTRSGEQYFGPGTRLTVT.

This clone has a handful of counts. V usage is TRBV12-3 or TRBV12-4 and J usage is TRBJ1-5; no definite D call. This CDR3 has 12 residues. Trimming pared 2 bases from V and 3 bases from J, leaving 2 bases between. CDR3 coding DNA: TGTGCCAGCAGTTTAATCAATCAGCCCCAGCATTTT. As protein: CASSLINQPQHF.

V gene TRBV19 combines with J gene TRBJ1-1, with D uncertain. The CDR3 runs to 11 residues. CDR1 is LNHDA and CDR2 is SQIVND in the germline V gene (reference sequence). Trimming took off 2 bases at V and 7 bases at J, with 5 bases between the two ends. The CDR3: CASSITDEAFF. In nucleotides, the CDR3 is TGTGCCAGTAGTATAACAGATGAAGCTTTCTTT.

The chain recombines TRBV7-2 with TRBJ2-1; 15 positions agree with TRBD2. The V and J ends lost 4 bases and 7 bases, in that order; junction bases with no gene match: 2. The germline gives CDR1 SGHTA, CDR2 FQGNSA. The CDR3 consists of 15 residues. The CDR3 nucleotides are TGTGCCAGCAGCTGGACTAGCGGGGGGGAAAATGAGCAGTTCTTC. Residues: CASSWTSGGENEQFF. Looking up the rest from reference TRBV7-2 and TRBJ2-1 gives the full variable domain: GAGVSQSPSNKVTEKGKDVELRCDPISGHTALYWYRQSLGQGLEFLIYFQGNSAPDKSGLPSDRFSAERTGGSVSTLTIQRTQQEDSAVYLCASSWTSGGENEQFFGPGTRLTVL.

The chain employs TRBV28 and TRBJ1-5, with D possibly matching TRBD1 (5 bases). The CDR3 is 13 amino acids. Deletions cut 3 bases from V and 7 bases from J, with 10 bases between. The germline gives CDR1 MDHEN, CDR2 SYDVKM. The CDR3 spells CASSFQGRQPQHF. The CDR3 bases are TGTGCCAGCAGTTTTCAGGGTCGGCAGCCCCAGCATTTT.

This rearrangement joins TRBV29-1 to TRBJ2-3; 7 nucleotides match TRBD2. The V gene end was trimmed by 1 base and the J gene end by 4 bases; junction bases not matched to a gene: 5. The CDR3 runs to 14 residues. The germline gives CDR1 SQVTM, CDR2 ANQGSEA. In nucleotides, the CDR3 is TGCAGCGTTGAAGGCGGTCTAGCGGCAGATACGCAGTATTTT. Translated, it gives CSVEGGLAADTQYF.

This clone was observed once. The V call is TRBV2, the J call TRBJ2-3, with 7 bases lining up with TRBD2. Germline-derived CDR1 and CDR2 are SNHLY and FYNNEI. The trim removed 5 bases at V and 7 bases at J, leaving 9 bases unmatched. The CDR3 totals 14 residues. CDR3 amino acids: CASSKGLGTYTQYF. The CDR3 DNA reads TGTGCCAGCAGTAAAGGACTAGGGACCTATACGCAGTATTTT.

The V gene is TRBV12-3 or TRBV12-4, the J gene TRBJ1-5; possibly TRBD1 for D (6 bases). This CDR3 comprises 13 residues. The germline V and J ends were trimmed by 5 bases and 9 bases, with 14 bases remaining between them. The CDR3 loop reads CASSPIIQGPQHF. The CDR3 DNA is TGTGCCAGCAGTCCGATTATACAGGGGCCCCAGCATTTT.

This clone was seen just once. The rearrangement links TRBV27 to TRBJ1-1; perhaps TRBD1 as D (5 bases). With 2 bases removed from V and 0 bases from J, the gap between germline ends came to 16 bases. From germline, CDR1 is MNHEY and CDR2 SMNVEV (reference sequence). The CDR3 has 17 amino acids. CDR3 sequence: CASSLAGGGFMNTEAFF. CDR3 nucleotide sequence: TGTGCCAGCAGTTTAGCCGGCGGGGGTTTCATGAACACTGAAGCTTTCTTT.

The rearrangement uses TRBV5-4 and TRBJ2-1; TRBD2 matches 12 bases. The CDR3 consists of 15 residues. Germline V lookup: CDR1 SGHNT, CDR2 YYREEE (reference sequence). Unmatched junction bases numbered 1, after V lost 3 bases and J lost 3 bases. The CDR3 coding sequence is TGTGCCAGCAGCTCTAGCGGGGGGGGCTACAATGAGCAGTTCTTC. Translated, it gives CASSSSGGGYNEQFF. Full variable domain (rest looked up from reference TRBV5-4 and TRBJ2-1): ETGVTQSPTHLIKTRGQQVTLRCSSQSGHNTVSWYQQALGQGPQFIFQYYREEENGRGNFPPRFSGLQFPNYSSELNVNALELDDSALYLCASSSSGGGYNEQFFGPGTRLTVL.

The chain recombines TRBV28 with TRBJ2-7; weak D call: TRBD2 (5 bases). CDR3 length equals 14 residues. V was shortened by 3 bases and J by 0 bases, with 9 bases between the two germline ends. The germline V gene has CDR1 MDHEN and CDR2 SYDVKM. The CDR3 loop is CASSFDYSSYEQYF. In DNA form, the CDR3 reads TGTGCCAGCAGTTTCGACTACAGCTCCTACGAGCAGTACTTC. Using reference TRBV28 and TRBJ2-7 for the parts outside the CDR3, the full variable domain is DVKVTQSSRYLVKRTGEKVFLECVQDMDHENMFWYRQDPGLGLRLIYFSYDVKMKEKGDIPEGYSVSREKKERFSLILESASTNQTSMYLCASSFDYSSYEQYFGPGTRLTVT.

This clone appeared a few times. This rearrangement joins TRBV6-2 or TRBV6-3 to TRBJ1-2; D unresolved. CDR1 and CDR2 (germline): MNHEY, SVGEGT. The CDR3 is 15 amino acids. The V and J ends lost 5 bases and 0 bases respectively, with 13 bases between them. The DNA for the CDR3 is TGTGCCAGCAGTCATAGGACGGTCGCTAACTATGGCTACACCTTC. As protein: CASSHRTVANYGYTF.

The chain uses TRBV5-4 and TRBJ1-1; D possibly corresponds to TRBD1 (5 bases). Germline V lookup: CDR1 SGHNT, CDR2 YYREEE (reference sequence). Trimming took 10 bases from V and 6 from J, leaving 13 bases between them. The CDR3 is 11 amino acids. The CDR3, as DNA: TGTGCCGATAACCAGGGACCTGAAGCTTTCTTT. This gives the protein CADNQGPEAFF.

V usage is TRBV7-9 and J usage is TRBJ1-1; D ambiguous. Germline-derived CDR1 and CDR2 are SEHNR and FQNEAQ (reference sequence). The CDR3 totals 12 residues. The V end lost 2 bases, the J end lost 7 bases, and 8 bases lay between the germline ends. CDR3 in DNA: TGTGCCAGCAGCTTATCCACGGGTGAAGCTTTCTTT. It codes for CASSLSTGEAFF. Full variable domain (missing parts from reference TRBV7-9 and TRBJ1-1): DTGVSQNPRHKITKRGQNVTFRCDPISEHNRLYWYRQTLGQGPEFLTYFQNEAQLEKSRLLSDRFSAERPKGSFSTLEIQRTEQGDSAMYLCASSLSTGEAFFGQGTRLTVV.

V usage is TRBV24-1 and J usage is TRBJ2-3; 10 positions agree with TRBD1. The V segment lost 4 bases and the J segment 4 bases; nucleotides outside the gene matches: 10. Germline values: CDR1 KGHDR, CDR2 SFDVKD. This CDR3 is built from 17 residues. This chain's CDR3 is CATSDRGQGDFSDTQYF. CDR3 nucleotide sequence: TGTGCCACCAGTGACCGCGGACAGGGGGACTTTTCAGATACGCAGTATTTT.